The rows below give T cell receptor beta chains drawn from one sample of a study of shared clonotypes between healthy human individuals. Assay: immunoSEQ multiplex PCR; the TCRdb copy retains only in-frame clones and omits some. The sample yields about 650,000 clones, 95% seen once. Sequences were obtained from naive CD8+ T cells sorted from blood. Receptors were obtained from a woman aged 25 to 39 in good health. The CDR3 runs from the conserved cysteine through the conserved F or W. The order of the fields is clone size, J gene, D gene, V gene, CDR3 DNA, CDR3 protein. D genes are given only for firm matches. Some rows mark clone size as missing; the rest say once, few, many or name a class of expanded clone.

>.|TRBJ1-2|.|TRBV20-1
TGCAGTGCTAGAGGGGCACGAGGCTACACCTTC
CSARGARGYTF
>once|TRBJ1-5|.|TRBV7-8
TGTGCCAGCAGCCTCCCAGCTAGCAATCAGCCCCAGCATTTT
CASSLPASNQPQHF
>.|TRBJ2-1|.|TRBV11-2
TGTGCCAGCAGCTTAGCCAGGGGCTCCTACAATGAGCAGTTCTTC
CASSLARGSYNEQFF
>.|TRBJ2-7|TRBD1|TRBV2
TGTGCCAGCAGTGAATGGACAGGGACCTACGAGCAGTACTTC
CASSEWTGTYEQYF
>.|TRBJ1-5|.|TRBV27
TGTGCCAGCAGTTTCCGGGACAAAAATCAGCCCCAGCATTTT
CASSFRDKNQPQHF
>.|TRBJ2-1|.|TRBV5-8
TGTGCCACCCGAGCCAAGGCACAAAACAATGAGCAGTTCTTC
CATRAKAQNNEQFF
>.|TRBJ2-7|.|TRBV7-9
TGTGCCAGCAGCCCCCAGGCGGCTTCCTACGAGCAGTACTTC
CASSPQAASYEQYF
>once|TRBJ1-2|.|TRBV28
TGTGCCAGCAGTTACCACGACAGGCACTATGGCTACACCTTC
CASSYHDRHYGYTF
>once|TRBJ2-7|.|TRBV28
TGTGCCAGCAGTTTTCAGAGCTCCTACGAGCAGTACTTC
CASSFQSSYEQYF
>.|TRBJ1-5|TRBD1|TRBV5-4
TGTGCCAGCAGCTTTGACAGGGATCAGCCCCAGCATTTT
CASSFDRDQPQHF
>.|TRBJ2-5|.|TRBV9
TGTGCCAGCAGCGCCCGGACAGCCCAAGAGACCCAGTACTTC
CASSARTAQETQYF
>.|TRBJ2-2|.|TRBV28
TGTGCCAGCAGTTTATGGGCGCGGGTATCGAACACCGGGGAGCTGTTTTTT
CASSLWARVSNTGELFF
>.|TRBJ2-5|.|TRBV4-2
TGTGCCAGCAGCCAAGAAGTTTGGGAGACCCAGTACTTC
CASSQEVWETQYF
>.|TRBJ2-7|.|TRBV27
TGTGCCAGCAGTTATCGGACAGCTTCCTACGAGCAGTACTTC
CASSYRTASYEQYF
>.|TRBJ1-3|.|TRBV15
TGTGCCACCAGCAGAGACGGTAACTCTGGAAACACCATATATTTT
CATSRDGNSGNTIYF
>.|TRBJ2-1|TRBD1|TRBV7-9
TGTGCCAGCAGCACCCGACAGGGGTTTGGAAATGAGCAGTTCTTC
CASSTRQGFGNEQFF
>.|TRBJ1-4|.|TRBV23-1
TGCGCCAGCAGTCTTCTAGAAATCCGGGATGCAACTAATGAAAAACTGTTTTTT
CASSLLEIRDATNEKLFF
>.|TRBJ2-1|.|TRBV29-1
TGCAGCGTTGAAATCTGGCGGAAAGGGGGCAATGAGCAGTTCTTC
CSVEIWRKGGNEQFF
>.|TRBJ2-7|TRBD2|TRBV13
TGTGCCAGCAGCTCTTGGGGGACTAGCGGAAACTCCTACGAGCAGTACTTC
CASSSWGTSGNSYEQYF
>.|TRBJ1-2|.|TRBV27
TGTGCCAGCAGTCCCGGGGGCGCGGGTAGTGGCTACACCTTC
CASSPGGAGSGYTF
>.|TRBJ1-1|.|TRBV25-1
TGTGCCAGCAGTGAAGGGGGGGTTGGGGCTGAAGCTTTCTTT
CASSEGGVGAEAFF
>.|TRBJ2-7|TRBD1|TRBV27
TGTGCCAGCAGCCTAGGACAGGGTATCCTCGACGAGCAGTACTTC
CASSLGQGILDEQYF
>.|TRBJ2-1|TRBD2|TRBV13
TGTGCCAGCAGCCTCGCCCTGACTAGCGGGAGTGGCAATGAGCAGTTCTTC
CASSLALTSGSGNEQFF
>.|TRBJ1-5|.|TRBV28
TGTGCCAGCAGTTTTTCTATCACCAGCAATAGCAATCAGCCCCAGCATTTT
CASSFSITSNSNQPQHF
>.|TRBJ1-5|.|TRBV27
TGTGCCAGCAGTTCTTGGGGACAGCCCCAGCATTTT
CASSSWGQPQHF
>.|TRBJ2-7|TRBD1|TRBV11-2
TGTGCCAGCAGCTACTCCGGGACAGCCTTCTCCTACGAGCAGTACTTC
CASSYSGTAFSYEQYF
>once|TRBJ2-3|TRBD2|TRBV5-6
TGTGCCAGCAGTCGGACTAGCGGGAGTCCAGATACGCAGTATTTT
CASSRTSGSPDTQYF
>.|TRBJ2-5|.|TRBV4-1
TGCGCCAGCAGCCCCGGGGGCCAAGAGACCCAGTACTTC
CASSPGGQETQYF
>.|TRBJ2-7|.|TRBV9
TGTGCCAGCAGCGTGGGTGGGAGCTCCTACGAGCAGTACTTC
CASSVGGSSYEQYF
>once|TRBJ2-7|TRBD1|TRBV27
TGTGCCAGCAGTCTAGGACAGGGGTCCTACGAGCAGTACTTC
CASSLGQGSYEQYF
>.|TRBJ2-2|TRBD2|TRBV4-2
TGTGCCAGCAGCCAAGACGGTGCACTAGCGGAGGGAGGCGGGGAGCTGTTTTTT
CASSQDGALAEGGGELFF
>.|TRBJ2-7|TRBD2|TRBV27
TGTGCCAGCAGTTTCGGACTAGCGGGAGTTTACGAGCAGTACTTC
CASSFGLAGVYEQYF
>.|TRBJ2-1|TRBD2|TRBV5-1
TGCGCCAGCAGCCTCGGGACTAGCGGGAGTGGGCATGAGCAGTTCTTC
CASSLGTSGSGHEQFF